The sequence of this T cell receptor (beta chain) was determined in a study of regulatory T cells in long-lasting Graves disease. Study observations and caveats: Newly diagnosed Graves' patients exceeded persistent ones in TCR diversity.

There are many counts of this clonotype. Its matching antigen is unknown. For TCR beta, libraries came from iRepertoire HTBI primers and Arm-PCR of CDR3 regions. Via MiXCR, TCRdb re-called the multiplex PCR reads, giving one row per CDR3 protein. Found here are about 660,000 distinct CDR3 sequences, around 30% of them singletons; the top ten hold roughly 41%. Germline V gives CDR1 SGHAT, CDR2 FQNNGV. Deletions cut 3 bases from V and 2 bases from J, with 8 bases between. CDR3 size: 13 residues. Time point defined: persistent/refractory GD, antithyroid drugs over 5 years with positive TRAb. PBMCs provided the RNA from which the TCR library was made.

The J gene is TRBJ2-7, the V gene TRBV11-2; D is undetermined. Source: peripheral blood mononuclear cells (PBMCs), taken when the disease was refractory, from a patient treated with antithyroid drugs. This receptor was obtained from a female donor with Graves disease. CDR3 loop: CASSFTLAYEQYF. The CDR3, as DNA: TGTGCCAGCAGCTTTACATTGGCCTACGAGCAGTACTTC. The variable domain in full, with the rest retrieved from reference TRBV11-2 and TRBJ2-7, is EAGVAQSPRYKIIEKRQSVAFWCNPISGHATLYWYQQILGQGPKLLIQFQNNGVVDDSQLPKDRFSAERLKGVDSTLKIQPAKLEDSAVYLCASSFTLAYEQYFGPGTRLTVT.